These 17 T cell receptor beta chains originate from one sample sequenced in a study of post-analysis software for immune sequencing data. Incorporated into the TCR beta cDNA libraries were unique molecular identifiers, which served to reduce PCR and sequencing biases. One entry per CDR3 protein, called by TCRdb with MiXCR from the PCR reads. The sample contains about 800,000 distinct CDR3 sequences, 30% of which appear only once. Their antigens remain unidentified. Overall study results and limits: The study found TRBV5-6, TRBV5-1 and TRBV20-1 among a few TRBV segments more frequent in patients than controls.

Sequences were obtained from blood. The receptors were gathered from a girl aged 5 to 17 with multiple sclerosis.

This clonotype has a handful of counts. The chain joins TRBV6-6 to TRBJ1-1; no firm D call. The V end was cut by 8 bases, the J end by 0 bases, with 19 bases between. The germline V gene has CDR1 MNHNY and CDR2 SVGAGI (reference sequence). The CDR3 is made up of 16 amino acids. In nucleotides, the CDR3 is TGTGCCAGCGTACCCCCCCTTGCAGCTATGAACACTGAAGCTTTCTTT. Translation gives CASVPPLAAMNTEAFF.

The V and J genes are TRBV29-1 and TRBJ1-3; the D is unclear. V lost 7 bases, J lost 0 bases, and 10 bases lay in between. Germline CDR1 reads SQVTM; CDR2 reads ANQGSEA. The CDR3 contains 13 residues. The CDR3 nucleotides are TGCAGCGCCGGACTCGGCTCTGGAAACACCATATATTTT. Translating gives CSAGLGSGNTIYF. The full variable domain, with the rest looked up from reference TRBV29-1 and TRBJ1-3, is SAVISQKPSRDICQRGTSLTIQCQVDSQVTMMFWYRQQPGQSLTLIATANQGSEATYESGFVIDKFPISRPNLTFSTLTVSNMSPEDSSIYLCSAGLGSGNTIYFGEGSWLTVV.

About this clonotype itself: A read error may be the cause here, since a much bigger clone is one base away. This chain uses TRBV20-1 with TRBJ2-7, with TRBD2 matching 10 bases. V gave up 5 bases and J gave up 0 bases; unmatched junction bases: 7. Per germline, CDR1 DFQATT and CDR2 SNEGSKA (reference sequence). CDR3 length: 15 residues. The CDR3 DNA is TGCAGTGCTGATCGGACTAGCGGACCCTCCTACGAGCAGTACTTC. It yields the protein CSADRTSGPSYEQYF.

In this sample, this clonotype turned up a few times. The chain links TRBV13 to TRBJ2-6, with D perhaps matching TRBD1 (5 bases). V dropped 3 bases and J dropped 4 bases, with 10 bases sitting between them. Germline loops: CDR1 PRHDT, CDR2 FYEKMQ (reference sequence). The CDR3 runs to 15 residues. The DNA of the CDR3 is TGTGCCAGCAGCTTCAGGGTAGCCGGGGCCAACGTCCTGACTTTC. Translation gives CASSFRVAGANVLTF.

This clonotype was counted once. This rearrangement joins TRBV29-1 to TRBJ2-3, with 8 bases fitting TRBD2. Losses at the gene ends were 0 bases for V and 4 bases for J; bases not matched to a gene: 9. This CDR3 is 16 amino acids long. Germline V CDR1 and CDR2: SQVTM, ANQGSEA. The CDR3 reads CSVEEGAGGGPDTQYF. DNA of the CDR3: TGCAGCGTTGAAGAAGGCGCGGGAGGAGGACCAGATACGCAGTATTTT.

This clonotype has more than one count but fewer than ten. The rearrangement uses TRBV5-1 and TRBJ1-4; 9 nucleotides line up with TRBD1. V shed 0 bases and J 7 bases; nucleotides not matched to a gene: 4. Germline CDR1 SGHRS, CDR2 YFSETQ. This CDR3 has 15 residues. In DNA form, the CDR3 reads TGCGCCAGCAGCTTGGAGGACAGGGGACGTGAAAAACTGTTTTTT. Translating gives CASSLEDRGREKLFF.

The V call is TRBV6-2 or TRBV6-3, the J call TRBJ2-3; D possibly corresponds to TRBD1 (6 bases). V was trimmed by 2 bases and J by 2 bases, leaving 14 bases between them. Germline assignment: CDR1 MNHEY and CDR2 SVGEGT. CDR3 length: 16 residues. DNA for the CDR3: TGTGCCAGCAGTTACGAACAGGGAAGCTCCACAGATACGCAGTATTTT. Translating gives CASSYEQGSSTDTQYF.

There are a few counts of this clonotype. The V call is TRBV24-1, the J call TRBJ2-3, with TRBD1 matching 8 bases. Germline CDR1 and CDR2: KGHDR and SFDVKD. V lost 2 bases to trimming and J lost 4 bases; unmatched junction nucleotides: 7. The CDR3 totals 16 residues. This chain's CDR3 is CATSDWTGNRADTQYF. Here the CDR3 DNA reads TGTGCCACCAGTGATTGGACAGGGAACCGCGCAGATACGCAGTATTTT.

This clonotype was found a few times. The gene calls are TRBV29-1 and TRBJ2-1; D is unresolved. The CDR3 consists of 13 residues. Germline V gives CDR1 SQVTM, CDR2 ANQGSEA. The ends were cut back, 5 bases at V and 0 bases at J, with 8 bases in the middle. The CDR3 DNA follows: TGCAGCGTTCAGGTTAACTCCTACAATGAGCAGTTCTTC. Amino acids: CSVQVNSYNEQFF.

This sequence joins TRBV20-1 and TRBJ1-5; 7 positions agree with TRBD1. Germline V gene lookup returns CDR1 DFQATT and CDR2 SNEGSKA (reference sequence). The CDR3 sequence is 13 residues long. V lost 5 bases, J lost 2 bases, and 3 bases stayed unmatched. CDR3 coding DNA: TGCAGTGCTTACGGGACAGGCAATCAGCCCCAGCATTTT. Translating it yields CSAYGTGNQPQHF.

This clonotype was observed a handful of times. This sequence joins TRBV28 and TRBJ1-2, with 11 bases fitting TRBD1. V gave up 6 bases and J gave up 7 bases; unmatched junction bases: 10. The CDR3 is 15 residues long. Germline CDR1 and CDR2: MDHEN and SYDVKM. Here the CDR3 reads CASSRTGGLVGGYTF. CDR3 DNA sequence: TGTGCCAGCAGCAGGACAGGGGGCCTGGTTGGTGGCTACACCTTC.

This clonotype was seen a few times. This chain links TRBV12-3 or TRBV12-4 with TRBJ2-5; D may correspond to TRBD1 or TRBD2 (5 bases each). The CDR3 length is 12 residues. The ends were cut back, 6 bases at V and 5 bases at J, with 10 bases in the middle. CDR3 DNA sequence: TGTGCCAGCAGCTCCGGGGACGAGACCCAGTACTTC. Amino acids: CASSSGDETQYF.

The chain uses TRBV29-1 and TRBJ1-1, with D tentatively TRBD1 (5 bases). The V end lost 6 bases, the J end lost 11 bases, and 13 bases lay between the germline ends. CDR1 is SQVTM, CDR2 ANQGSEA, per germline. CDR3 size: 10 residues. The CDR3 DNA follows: TGCAGCGTCCAGGGACTTAGGGCTTTCTTT. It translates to CSVQGLRAFF.

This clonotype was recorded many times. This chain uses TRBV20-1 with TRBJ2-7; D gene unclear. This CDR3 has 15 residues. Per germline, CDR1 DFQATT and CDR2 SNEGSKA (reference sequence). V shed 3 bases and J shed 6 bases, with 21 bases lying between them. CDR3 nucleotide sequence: TGCAGTGCTAGCTCCCCGGGTATAGGGTTAAGCGAGCAGTACTTC. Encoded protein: CSASSPGIGLSEQYF.

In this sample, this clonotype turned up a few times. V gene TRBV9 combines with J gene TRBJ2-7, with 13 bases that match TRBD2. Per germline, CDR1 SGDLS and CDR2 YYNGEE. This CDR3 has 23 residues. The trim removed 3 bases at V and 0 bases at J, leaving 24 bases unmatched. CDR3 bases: TGTGCCAGCAGCGCCCCTTCTTCCCGGGAACTAGCGGGAGGGCGGTCGAGCTCCTACGAGCAGTACTTC. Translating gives CASSAPSSRELAGGRSSSYEQYF. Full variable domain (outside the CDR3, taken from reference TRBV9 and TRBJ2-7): DSGVTQTPKHLITATGQRVTLRCSPRSGDLSVYWYQQSLDQGLQFLIQYYNGEERAKGNILERFSAQQFPDLHSELNLSSLELGDSALYFCASSAPSSRELAGGRSSSYEQYFGPGTRLTVT.

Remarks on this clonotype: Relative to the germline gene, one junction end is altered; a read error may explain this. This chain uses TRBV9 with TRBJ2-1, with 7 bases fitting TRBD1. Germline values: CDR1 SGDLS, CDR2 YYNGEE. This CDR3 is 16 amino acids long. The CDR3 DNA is TGTGTCAGCAGCGTAGGGGGAAGGGACAGCCACAATGAGCAGTTCTTC. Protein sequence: CVSSVGGRDSHNEQFF.

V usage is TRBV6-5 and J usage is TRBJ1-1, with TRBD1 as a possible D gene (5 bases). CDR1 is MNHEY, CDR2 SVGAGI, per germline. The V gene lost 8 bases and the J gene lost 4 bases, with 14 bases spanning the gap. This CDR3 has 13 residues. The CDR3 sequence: CASARNQGTEAFF. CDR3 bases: TGTGCCAGCGCTCGGAACCAGGGCACTGAAGCTTTCTTT.